One and the same sample provided the 4 T cell receptor beta chains below, sequenced in a study of spatial heterogeneity in lung cancer. Using its own MiXCR run on the 5' RACE reads, TCRdb lists one record per CDR3 protein. This table has some 46,000 distinct CDR3 sequences, over 9.5% appearing once. Time point indicated: blood at routine non-recurrence follow-up after resection. This sample comprised PBMCs, obtained at follow-up. Every receptor here comes from a male donor with early-stage non-small cell lung cancer.

The V and J genes are TRBV10-3 and TRBJ2-4; D unclear. The germline gives CDR1 ENHRY, CDR2 SYGVKD. The V and J ends lost 10 bases and 5 bases respectively, with 15 bases between them. This CDR3 spans 13 amino acids. CDR3 sequence (DNA): TGTGCCACCCTCACTTCCGGACAAAACATTCAGTACTTC. The encoded protein is CATLTSGQNIQYF.

This clonotype has at least ten counts. This chain joins TRBV6-5 and TRBJ2-7; a possible D gene is TRBD2 (6 bases). V was pared by 2 bases and J by 4 bases, with 15 bases between. Germline V gives CDR1 MNHEY, CDR2 SVGAGI. The CDR3 spans 15 residues. CDR3 sequence (DNA): TGTGCCAGCAGTTACGGGGGGAAATTTACGTACGAGCAGTACTTC. Its translation: CASSYGGKFTYEQYF.

The chain joins TRBV25-1 to TRBJ1-1; D is perhaps TRBD1 (5 bases). The CDR3 has 12 amino acids. CDR1 is MGHDK and CDR2 is SYGVNS in the germline V gene. Trimming shortened V by 3 bases and J by 5 bases, and 7 bases separated the two germline ends. The DNA for the CDR3 is TGTGCCAGCAGTGAGGGGGGGACTGAAGCTTTCTTT. Translated: CASSEGGTEAFF. The full variable domain, in which reference TRBV25-1 and TRBJ1-1 provide the parts outside the CDR3, is EADIYQTPRYLVIGTGKKITLECSQTMGHDKMYWYQQDPGMELHLIHYSYGVNSTEKGDLSSESTVSRIRTEHFPLTLESARPSHTSQYLCASSEGGTEAFFGQGTRLTVV.

This chain uses TRBV7-2 with TRBJ1-1; TRBD1 is a possible D gene (6 bases). There are 14 residues in the CDR3. V was shortened by 1 base and J by 3 bases, with 9 bases between the two germline ends. Looked up from germline, CDR1 is SGHTA and CDR2 is FQGNSA. The CDR3 region is CASSLVQGYTEAFF. DNA for the CDR3: TGTGCCAGCAGCTTAGTCCAGGGGTACACTGAAGCTTTCTTT. Supplemented by reference TRBV7-2 and TRBJ1-1, the full variable domain reads GAGVSQSPSNKVTEKGKDVELRCDPISGHTALYWYRQSLGQGLEFLIYFQGNSAPDKSGLPSDRFSAERTGGSVSTLTIQRTQQEDSAVYLCASSLVQGYTEAFFGQGTRLTVV.